A selection of T cell receptor beta chains follows, all from one sample in a study of cytomegalovirus exposure and HLA in healthy donors. The repertoire was sequenced with immunoSEQ multiplex PCR; TCRdb's copy has only in-frame clones and lacks some. The sample shows fewer than 150,000 clones, roughly 86% of them seen only once. Sequenced material: PBMCs. These receptors all come from a man between 25 and 39 years old in good health and CMV-seronegative. Both conserved end residues are part of each CDR3. D genes are given only for firm matches. Clone size is stated in some rows and not others, as once, few, many or a class when expanded.

D: TRBD2
J: TRBJ2-2
V: TRBV7-3
size: NA
CDR3: CASSSRLAGAGELFF
DNA: TGTGCCAGCAGCTCCAGACTAGCGGGAGCCGGGGAGCTGTTTTTT

D: TRBD1
J: TRBJ1-6
V: TRBV7-2
size: NA
CDR3: CASSQGTGVSSPLHF
DNA: TGTGCCAGCAGCCAAGGGACAGGGGTGAGTTCACCCCTCCACTTT

D: NA
J: TRBJ1-4
V: TRBV29-1
size: NA
CDR3: CSVSTGEGLFF
DNA: TGCAGCGTTTCGACCGGAGAAGGACTGTTTTTT

D: TRBD1
J: TRBJ2-7
V: TRBV6-1
size: NA
CDR3: CASTPTGDEQYF
DNA: TGTGCCAGCACCCCGACAGGGGACGAGCAGTACTTC

D: NA
J: TRBJ2-1
V: TRBV7-9
size: NA
CDR3: CASSQRDLSSYNEQFF
DNA: TGTGCCAGCAGCCAACGGGACTTAAGCTCCTACAATGAGCAGTTCTTC

D: NA
J: TRBJ2-2
V: TRBV7-2
size: NA
CDR3: CASSYESAGELFF
DNA: TGTGCCAGCAGCTACGAATCAGCCGGGGAGCTGTTTTTT

D: TRBD2
J: TRBJ2-7
V: TRBV5-1
size: NA
CDR3: CASSPSGSSYEQYF
DNA: TGCGCCAGCAGCCCTAGCGGGAGCTCCTACGAGCAGTACTTC

D: NA
J: TRBJ1-1
V: TRBV10-2
size: NA
CDR3: CASSSQRQAFF
DNA: TGCGCCAGCAGTTCCCAGCGGCAAGCTTTCTTT

D: NA
J: TRBJ2-3
V: TRBV21-1
size: NA
CDR3: CASSNPGGGDTQYF
DNA: TGTGCCAGCAGCAACCCCGGCGGGGGTGATACGCAGTATTTT

D: NA
J: TRBJ2-6
V: TRBV5-1
size: NA
CDR3: CASSLPTVSSGANVLTF
DNA: TGCGCCAGCAGTCTCCCCACAGTCAGCTCTGGGGCCAACGTCCTGACTTTC

D: TRBD1
J: TRBJ1-5
V: TRBV19
size: NA
CDR3: CASTQRGYRDRGNQPQHF
DNA: TGTGCCAGTACCCAACGGGGCTACCGGGACAGGGGTAATCAGCCCCAGCATTTT

D: TRBD2
J: TRBJ2-1
V: TRBV7-3
size: once
CDR3: CASSSSGGGMDEQFF
DNA: TGTGCCAGCAGTTCCAGCGGGGGAGGAATGGATGAGCAGTTCTTC

D: TRBD2
J: TRBJ2-5
V: TRBV29-1
size: NA
CDR3: CSVGLAGGGGETQYF
DNA: TGCAGCGTGGGACTAGCGGGAGGCGGCGGAGAGACCCAGTACTTC

D: TRBD1
J: TRBJ2-7
V: TRBV19
size: NA
CDR3: CASTGAGGLYEQYF
DNA: TGTGCCAGTACTGGGGCAGGGGGCCTCTACGAGCAGTACTTC

D: TRBD2
J: TRBJ2-3
V: TRBV5-1
size: NA
CDR3: CASSSGTSGTDTQYF
DNA: TGCGCCAGCAGCTCAGGGACTAGCGGAACAGATACGCAGTATTTT

D: NA
J: TRBJ2-3
V: TRBV7-2
size: NA
CDR3: CASSSGGRGSVSDTQYF
DNA: TGTGCCAGCAGCTCAGGGGGACGGGGGAGCGTTTCCGATACGCAGTATTTT

D: TRBD2
J: TRBJ2-1
V: TRBV29-1
size: NA
CDR3: CSVEGGGSYNEQFF
DNA: TGCAGCGTTGAAGGCGGGGGCTCCTACAATGAGCAGTTCTTC

D: NA
J: TRBJ1-1
V: TRBV27
size: NA
CDR3: CASSWPGPLNALIF
DNA: TGTGCCAGCAGTTGGCCGGGTCCCCTAAACGCCTTGATCTTT

D: TRBD1
J: TRBJ2-3
V: TRBV9
size: NA
CDR3: CASSTPTGRHTDTQYF
DNA: TGTGCCAGCAGCACTCCGACAGGGAGACACACAGATACGCAGTATTTT

D: NA
J: TRBJ1-1
V: TRBV5-6
size: NA
CDR3: CASSFGGPNTEAFF
DNA: TGTGCCAGCAGCTTCGGGGGGCCGAACACTGAAGCTTTCTTT

D: NA
J: TRBJ2-1
V: TRBV4-1
size: NA
CDR3: CASSQEAGNEQFF
DNA: TGCGCCAGCAGCCAAGAGGCGGGGAATGAGCAGTTCTTC

D: TRBD2
J: TRBJ2-7
V: TRBV6-5
size: NA
CDR3: CASSGLGVSSYEQYF
DNA: TGTGCCAGCAGTGGACTAGGGGTAAGCTCCTACGAGCAGTACTTC

D: NA
J: TRBJ2-3
V: TRBV6-4
size: medium-sized
CDR3: CASSEIGEESTDTQYF
DNA: TGTGCCAGCAGTGAGATAGGAGAGGAGAGCACAGATACGCAGTATTTT

D: TRBD2
J: TRBJ2-1
V: TRBV5-6
size: NA
CDR3: CASSSQSGRGSNEQFF
DNA: TGTGCCAGCAGCTCCCAGAGCGGGAGAGGTAGCAATGAGCAGTTCTTC

D: TRBD2
J: TRBJ2-1
V: TRBV6-1
size: NA
CDR3: CASSDGLAGAQNEQFF
DNA: TGTGCCAGCAGTGATGGACTAGCGGGAGCGCAGAATGAGCAGTTCTTC

D: NA
J: TRBJ2-3
V: TRBV11-2
size: NA
CDR3: CASSGGITDTQYF
DNA: TGTGCCAGCAGTGGCGGGATCACAGATACGCAGTATTTT

D: NA
J: TRBJ1-6
V: TRBV7-2
size: NA
CDR3: CASSRLENSPLHF
DNA: TGTGCCAGCAGCCGATTGGAGAATTCACCCCTCCACTTT

D: NA
J: TRBJ2-1
V: TRBV5-6
size: once
CDR3: CASSLGGRLYNEQFF
DNA: TGTGCCAGCAGCTTGGGCGGCCGACTGTATAATGAGCAGTTCTTC

D: NA
J: TRBJ1-2
V: TRBV15
size: NA
CDR3: CATSSGGSGYTF
DNA: TGTGCCACCAGCTCAGGAGGGAGCGGCTACACCTTC

D: TRBD1
J: TRBJ1-2
V: TRBV7-9
size: NA
CDR3: CASSSGQGAYGYTF
DNA: TGTGCCAGCAGCTCCGGACAGGGGGCATATGGCTACACCTTC

D: TRBD2
J: TRBJ2-1
V: TRBV5-4
size: NA
CDR3: CASSQIHGLAELMNEQFF
DNA: TGTGCCAGCAGCCAAATTCACGGACTAGCGGAGCTGATGAATGAGCAGTTCTTC

D: NA
J: TRBJ2-2
V: TRBV7-3
size: NA
CDR3: CASSLSQGTGELFF
DNA: TGTGCCAGCAGCTTAAGTCAGGGTACCGGGGAGCTGTTTTTT

D: TRBD1
J: TRBJ2-7
V: TRBV28
size: NA
CDR3: CAITGQGAYEQYF
DNA: TGTGCCATCACCGGACAGGGGGCCTACGAGCAGTACTTC

D: NA
J: TRBJ1-2
V: TRBV27
size: NA
CDR3: CASSLGGGGGYTF
DNA: TGTGCCAGCAGCCTTGGGGGGGGCGGTGGCTACACCTTC

D: NA
J: TRBJ1-1
V: TRBV29-1
size: NA
CDR3: CSAVSQGALVNTEAFF
DNA: TGCAGCGCAGTCTCACAGGGCGCCCTCGTGAACACTGAAGCTTTCTTT

D: NA
J: TRBJ1-1
V: TRBV6-5
size: NA
CDR3: CASSSSRGGSYSEAFF
DNA: TGTGCCAGCAGTTCCTCCCGGGGGGGCAGTTACTCTGAAGCTTTCTTT

D: NA
J: TRBJ2-1
V: TRBV18
size: NA
CDR3: CASSYKDSLYNEQFF
DNA: TGTGCCAGCTCCTATAAAGACAGCCTTTACAATGAGCAGTTCTTC

D: TRBD1
J: TRBJ1-2
V: TRBV6-5
size: NA
CDR3: CASSFIGTGPGYTF
DNA: TGTGCCAGCAGTTTTATAGGGACAGGGCCCGGCTACACCTTC

D: TRBD2
J: TRBJ2-1
V: TRBV10-1
size: NA
CDR3: CASSEMGLAGKNEQFF
DNA: TGCGCCAGCAGTGAGATGGGACTAGCGGGAAAAAATGAGCAGTTCTTC

D: NA
J: TRBJ2-3
V: TRBV4-3
size: NA
CDR3: CASSQGSRLGTDTQYF
DNA: TGCGCCAGCAGCCAAGGGAGCCGTCTCGGCACAGATACGCAGTATTTT

D: TRBD1
J: TRBJ1-4
V: TRBV7-9
size: NA
CDR3: CASSGGQGVNEKLFF
DNA: TGTGCCAGCAGCGGGGGACAGGGCGTTAATGAAAAACTGTTTTTT

D: NA
J: TRBJ1-2
V: TRBV11-2
size: once
CDR3: CASSPDSYGYTF
DNA: TGTGCCAGCAGTCCCGACAGCTATGGCTACACCTTC

D: NA
J: TRBJ2-1
V: TRBV7-2
size: once
CDR3: CASSLTSRKEEQFF
DNA: TGTGCCAGCAGCTTAACTAGCCGCAAAGAAGAGCAGTTCTTC

D: NA
J: TRBJ1-1
V: TRBV4-1
size: NA
CDR3: CASSPTGLNTEAFF
DNA: TGCGCCAGCAGCCCCACAGGGTTGAACACTGAAGCTTTCTTT

D: TRBD2
J: TRBJ2-1
V: TRBV30
size: NA
CDR3: CALNFIAGSEQFF
DNA: TGTGCTCTTAACTTTATAGCGGGAAGTGAGCAGTTCTTC

D: TRBD1
J: TRBJ2-7
V: TRBV5-8
size: NA
CDR3: CASSSGQGSYAYEQYF
DNA: TGTGCCAGCAGCTCGGGACAGGGATCTTATGCCTACGAGCAGTACTTC

D: NA
J: TRBJ2-3
V: TRBV11-2
size: NA
CDR3: CASSLDSERVSTDTQYF
DNA: TGTGCCAGCAGCTTAGATTCGGAGCGTGTAAGCACAGATACGCAGTATTTT

D: NA
J: TRBJ2-7
V: TRBV7-9
size: NA
CDR3: CASSFRQGNSYEQYF
DNA: TGTGCCAGCAGCTTCCGCCAGGGAAACTCCTACGAGCAGTACTTC

D: TRBD2
J: TRBJ2-3
V: TRBV15
size: NA
CDR3: CATSRAASGTDTQYF
DNA: TGTGCCACCAGCAGAGCGGCTAGCGGGACGGATACGCAGTATTTT

D: NA
J: TRBJ2-2
V: TRBV12-5
size: NA
CDR3: CASGLVLEGSGELFF
DNA: TGTGCTAGTGGTTTGGTACTAGAAGGCTCCGGGGAGCTGTTTTTT

D: TRBD1
J: TRBJ1-1
V: TRBV19
size: NA
CDR3: CASLGQGPEAFF
DNA: TGTGCCTCCCTGGGACAGGGTCCCGAAGCTTTCTTT

D: TRBD2
J: TRBJ2-7
V: TRBV7-9
size: NA
CDR3: CASSLVKLADYEQYF
DNA: TGTGCCAGCAGCTTAGTAAAGCTAGCGGACTACGAGCAGTACTTC

D: NA
J: TRBJ1-2
V: TRBV19
size: NA
CDR3: CASSIYSNYGYTF
DNA: TGTGCCAGTAGTATATATAGTAACTATGGCTACACCTTC